This T cell receptor (beta chain) was captured in a study of T-cell memory formation after mild COVID-19. Study summary: For the most part, TCR clusters were specific to one donor.

TCR alpha and TCR beta cDNA libraries carrying sample barcodes and UMIs were produced by 5'RACE using constant-segment primers. Each CDR3 protein is one row after TCRdb ran MiXCR on the 5' RACE reads. The table lists 300,000 to 400,000 distinct CDR3 sequences, 13% of them singletons. Regarding the study as a whole: Pre-infection memory held some responding clones, suggesting pre-existing cross-reactive T cells responded.

Between the trimmed V and J ends, which lost 2 bases and 2 bases, there was a span of 6 bases. This CDR3 has 13 residues. This clonotype appeared many times. No antigen is known for it. This rearrangement joins TRBV12-3 or TRBV12-4 to TRBJ1-1; weak D call: TRBD1 (5 bases). Sequencing was performed on PBMCs or a T cell subset sorted from them (not recorded which). The receptor comes from a man between 18 and 29 years old who had mild COVID-19 (a few samples of this study predate the infection). Cell type and time point are not known. The CDR3: CASSLWDNTEAFF. The DNA of the CDR3 is TGTGCCAGCAGTTTATGGGACAACACTGAAGCTTTCTTT.